This T cell receptor beta chain was identified in a study of cytomegalovirus exposure and HLA in healthy donors. Study observations and caveats: When analyzed later, a missense DCLRE1C variant was found to be linked to TCR beta V- and J-gene trimming. Beyond CMV serostatus, there was no information to go on about immune exposure. According to a later analysis, donors in an Asian-associated ancestry cluster reportedly had fewer N-insertions than the roughly 640-donor mean.

The CDR3 totals 14 residues. CDR1 is SNHLY, CDR2 FYNNEI, per germline. V lost 7 bases and J lost 4, with 16 bases in between. PCR used 60 Vbeta primers and 13 Jbeta primers. Profiling relied on immunoSEQ multiplex PCR, and the TCRdb table lists in-frame clones only, not all of them. The repertoire holds fewer than 150,000 clones, with about 66% as singletons. Absent from the records is this donor's CMV serostatus. Worth noting for this clone: As yet, its antigen is unknown.

This TCR was recovered from a human donor in good health. The chain uses TRBV2 and TRBJ1-2; tentatively, D is TRBD1 (5 bases). Source material: PBMCs. The CDR3 is CASNTGELSYGYTF. In nucleotides, the CDR3 is TGTGCCAGCAACACGGGGGAACTCAGCTATGGCTACACCTTC.